The clone carrying this TCR beta chain was detected only a few times. Its specificity is not known. This entry belongs to a study of PD-1 blockade in mismatch repair-deficient tumors. About the study: Patients had more than ten mismatch repair-deficient cancer types, all previously treated and progressing.

The ends were cut back, 4 bases at V and 1 base at J, with 13 bases in the middle. In germline, CDR1 is LNHDA, CDR2 SQIVND (reference sequence). This CDR3 has 15 amino acids. Profiling relied on immunoSEQ multiplex PCR, and the TCRdb table lists in-frame clones only, not all of them. The sample lists fewer than 100,000 clones, around 85% occurring once. Every patient had mismatch repair deficiency by PCR or immunohistochemistry. TCRs were sequenced from three patients responding to pembrolizumab. Study conclusions and caveats: Tumor-resident clones, often undetectable pretreatment in blood, expanded then contracted after pembrolizumab.

The rearrangement uses TRBV19 and TRBJ1-2, with a possible D match to TRBD1 (6 bases). The sequence came from an adult with mismatch repair-deficient cancer. The sample was peripheral blood, taken 12 weeks after starting pembrolizumab. As DNA, the CDR3 is TGTGCCAGTAGTACAGTACAGGGAATTAACTATGGCTACACCTTC. This sequence encodes CASSTVQGINYGYTF.